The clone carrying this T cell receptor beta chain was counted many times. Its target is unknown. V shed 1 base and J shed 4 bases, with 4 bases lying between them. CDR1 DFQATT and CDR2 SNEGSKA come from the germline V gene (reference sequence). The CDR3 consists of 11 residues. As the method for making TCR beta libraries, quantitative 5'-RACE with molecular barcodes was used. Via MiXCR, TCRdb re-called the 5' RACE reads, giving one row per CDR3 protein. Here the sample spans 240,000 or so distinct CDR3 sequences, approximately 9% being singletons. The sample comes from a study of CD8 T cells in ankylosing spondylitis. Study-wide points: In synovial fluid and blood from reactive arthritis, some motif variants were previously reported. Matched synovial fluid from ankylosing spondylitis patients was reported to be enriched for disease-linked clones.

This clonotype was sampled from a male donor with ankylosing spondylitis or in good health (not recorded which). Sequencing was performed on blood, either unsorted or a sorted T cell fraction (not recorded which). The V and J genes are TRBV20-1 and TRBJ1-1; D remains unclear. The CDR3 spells CSARGPTEAFF. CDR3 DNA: TGCAGTGCTAGAGGACCCACTGAAGCTTTCTTT.